A selection of T cell receptor beta chains follows, all from one sample in a study of neurological immune-mediated disorders. TCRdb processed the 5' RACE reads anew with MiXCR; each CDR3 protein has one entry. The data contain fewer than 65,000 distinct CDR3 sequences, around 4.4% of them singletons. Specimen: PBMCs. These receptors came from a man over 45 with multiple sclerosis. Each CDR3 is given with its conserved first and last residue. A D gene is named only where the DNA matches it firmly. Clone size appears in some rows only: once, few, many, or a class for an expanded clone.

v_call: TRBV5-5; j_call: TRBJ2-6; d_call: TRBD1; clone_size: many; cdr3_nt: TGTGCCAGCAGCTTGGGGGGAACAGGGGGCGCTGGGGCCAACGTCCTGACTTTC; cdr3_aa: CASSLGGTGGAGANVLTF
v_call: TRBV28; j_call: TRBJ2-3; d_call: NA; clone_size: NA; cdr3_nt: TGTGCCAGCAGCACCTCGGTGGATACGCAGTATTTT; cdr3_aa: CASSTSVDTQYF
v_call: TRBV15; j_call: TRBJ2-3; d_call: TRBD1; clone_size: many; cdr3_nt: TGTGCCACCAGAGACTCGGACAGGGGATCAGATACGCAGTATTTT; cdr3_aa: CATRDSDRGSDTQYF
v_call: TRBV5-1; j_call: TRBJ1-1; d_call: NA; clone_size: many; cdr3_nt: TGCGCCAGCAGCTCGGACAGTCCGAACACTGAAGCTTTCTTT; cdr3_aa: CASSSDSPNTEAFF
v_call: TRBV15; j_call: TRBJ2-3; d_call: NA; clone_size: many; cdr3_nt: TGTGCCACCAGCAGGGTCAAGACCTCCACAGATACGCAGTATTTT; cdr3_aa: CATSRVKTSTDTQYF
v_call: TRBV5-1; j_call: TRBJ2-7; d_call: NA; clone_size: many; cdr3_nt: TGCGCCAGACTAAAATCCCCGGGACGGACGACCTACGAGCAGTACTTC; cdr3_aa: CARLKSPGRTTYEQYF
v_call: TRBV6-1; j_call: TRBJ2-7; d_call: NA; clone_size: many; cdr3_nt: NA; cdr3_aa: CASLPVGTGSFYF
v_call: TRBV6-5; j_call: TRBJ2-1; d_call: TRBD1; clone_size: NA; cdr3_nt: TGTGCCAGCAGTTACAGCAGGGGGCGCTTCGATGAGCAGTTCTTC; cdr3_aa: CASSYSRGRFDEQFF
v_call: TRBV25-1; j_call: TRBJ2-1; d_call: TRBD1; clone_size: many; cdr3_nt: TGTGCCAGCAGTGAATTTGTAGGGGGCAGAAATGAGCAGTTCTTC; cdr3_aa: CASSEFVGGRNEQFF
v_call: TRBV20-1; j_call: TRBJ2-7; d_call: TRBD1; clone_size: many; cdr3_nt: TGCAGTGCCCCGGGACAGGGATGGGACGAGCAGTACTTC; cdr3_aa: CSAPGQGWDEQYF
v_call: TRBV29-1; j_call: TRBJ2-7; d_call: NA; clone_size: NA; cdr3_nt: TGCAGCGTTGAGGGGGAGCTCGAAACCAGCTCCTACGAGCAGTACTTC; cdr3_aa: CSVEGELETSSYEQYF